The 28 T cell receptor beta chains reported below all come from one sample, sequenced in a study of cytomegalovirus exposure and HLA in healthy donors. The PCR used 60 Vbeta and 13 Jbeta primers. Using immunoSEQ multiplex PCR, the repertoire was profiled, and TCRdb retains in-frame clones only, with some absent. The sample lists approximately 190,000 clones, over 65% occurring once. Sequenced material: PBMCs. The receptors shown here come from a boy between 2 and 15 years old in good health and CMV-seronegative.

V gene TRBV14 combines with J gene TRBJ2-5; D is undetermined. In germline, CDR1 is SGHDN, CDR2 FVKESK. The length of the CDR3 is 12 residues. V lost 0 bases and J 5 bases, leaving 4 bases between the germline ends. CDR3 in amino acids: CASSQERETQYF. The CDR3 region has the DNA TGTGCCAGCAGCCAAGAGAGGGAGACCCAGTACTTC.

Turning to this clone: The junction and the germline gene differ at one end; a read error may be behind it. V is TRBV7-7 and J is TRBJ2-5; 9 bases line up with TRBD2. The CDR3 consists of 14 residues. Looked up from germline, CDR1 is SSHAT and CDR2 is FNYEAQ (reference sequence). As DNA, the CDR3 is TGTGCTAGCAGCTTAGCTAGCGGGGAGGGGACCCAGTACTTC. This codes for CASSLASGEGTQYF.

The J gene is TRBJ2-2, the V gene TRBV27; TRBD2 matches at 7 bases. The CDR3 is 15 amino acids. CDR1 and CDR2 from the germline V gene are MNHEY and SMNVEV (reference sequence). V gave up 1 base and J gave up 6 bases; unmatched junction bases: 5. DNA of the CDR3: TGTGCCAGCAGTTTATTGGCGGGGAGGGCCGGGGAGCTGTTTTTT. It encodes CASSLLAGRAGELFF.

The chain is built from TRBV27 and TRBJ1-1; no clear D gene. This CDR3 is 13 amino acids long. The V end was cut by 6 bases, the J end by 7 bases, with 15 bases between. Germline CDR1 and CDR2: MNHEY and SMNVEV (reference sequence). The CDR3 DNA is TGTGCCAGCAGCCCCGAGGTGGCAGTTGAAGCTTTCTTT. Its translation: CASSPEVAVEAFF.

V is TRBV4-3 and J is TRBJ2-2; 7 bases map to TRBD2. The CDR3 contains 15 residues. Germline V gene lookup returns CDR1 LGHNA and CDR2 YSLEER. Trimming cost V 0 bases and J 6 bases; bases outside gene matches: 4. CDR3 DNA: TGCGCCAGCAGCCAAGAGTGGGAGGGAGCCGGGGAGCTGTTTTTT. Translating it yields CASSQEWEGAGELFF.

The chain joins TRBV4-2 to TRBJ2-7; 13 nucleotides agree with TRBD2. The CDR3 sequence is 17 residues long. V was pared by 4 bases and J by 3 bases, with 9 bases of the junction left unmatched. CDR1 and CDR2 from the germline V gene are LGHNA and YNFKEQ. The CDR3 reads CASSRTSGTSGDYEQYF. In DNA, the CDR3 is TGTGCCAGCAGCCGGACTTCCGGGACTAGCGGGGACTACGAGCAGTACTTC.

The sample holds a few counts of this clone. The chain employs TRBV18 and TRBJ1-1; D gene unclear. CDR1 is KGHSH, CDR2 LQKENI, per germline. The CDR3 loop spans 14 amino acids. V shed 2 bases and J shed 4 bases, with 11 bases lying between them. The CDR3 sequence is CASSPLEGSTEAFF. The CDR3 DNA reads as TGTGCCAGCTCACCATTGGAAGGGAGCACTGAAGCTTTCTTT.

This chain links TRBV19 with TRBJ2-7; D is perhaps TRBD2 (6 bases). Trimming cost V 5 bases and J 5 bases, with 19 bases left between them. CDR3 size: 15 residues. Germline V gene data show CDR1 as LNHDA and CDR2 as SQIVND (reference sequence). CDR3 DNA: TGTGCCAGTAGTCAGGAGGGCAGGGCGGTCCACGAGCAGTACTTC. Translation gives CASSQEGRAVHEQYF.

This clone was detected once. Here the CDR3 reads CASSFDGYTF. DNA for the CDR3: TGTGCCAGCAGCTTCGATGGCTACACCTTC. The chain has TRBV7-3 and TRBJ1-2; D uncertain. CDR1 is SGHTA, CDR2 FQGTGA, per germline. V was shortened by 3 bases and J by 6 bases, with 2 bases between the two germline ends. CDR3 size: 10 residues.

The V call is TRBV5-6, the J call TRBJ2-3, with D hard to call. This CDR3 region has 12 residues. Germline V gene sequence: CDR1 SGHDT, CDR2 YYEEEE. Trimming cost V 3 bases and J 0 bases, with 2 bases left between them. The CDR3 loop reads CASSSSTDTQYF. The CDR3 bases are TGTGCCAGCAGCTCTAGCACAGATACGCAGTATTTT. The variable domain in full, with the rest retrieved from reference TRBV5-6 and TRBJ2-3, is DAGVTQSPTHLIKTRGQQVTLRCSPKSGHDTVSWYQQALGQGPQFIFQYYEEEERQRGNFPDRFSGHQFPNYSSELNVNALLLGDSALYLCASSSSTDTQYFGPGTRLTVL.

This clone was counted only a few times. The chain combines TRBV19 with TRBJ1-1; D unresolved. Germline V CDR1 and CDR2: LNHDA, SQIVND (reference sequence). The V end lost 7 bases, the J end lost 2 bases, and 26 bases lay between the germline ends. The CDR3 runs 18 residues. CDR3 sequence reads: CASMRLGQKYRFNTEAFF. The CDR3 DNA follows: TGTGCCAGTATGAGGCTTGGTCAAAAATATCGATTCAACACTGAAGCTTTCTTT. The full variable domain, with the rest looked up from reference TRBV19 and TRBJ1-1, is DGGITQSPKYLFRKEGQNVTLSCEQNLNHDAMYWYRQDPGQGLRLIYYSQIVNDFQKGDIAEGYSVSREKKESFPLTVTSAQKNPTAFYLCASMRLGQKYRFNTEAFFGQGTRLTVV.

J is TRBJ1-1 and V is TRBV5-6; tentative D call: TRBD1 (5 bases). The CDR3 covers 13 residues. From germline, CDR1 is SGHDT and CDR2 YYEEEE. V was pared by 4 bases and J by 4 bases, with 11 bases between. The CDR3 nucleotides are TGTGCCAGCAGCAGTCAGGGTTTCACTGAAGCTTTCTTT. It codes for CASSSQGFTEAFF.

A few counts support this clone. A junction end diverges from the germline sequence, so it may reflect a read error. This chain connects TRBV5-1 to TRBJ2-7; D may be TRBD1 (6 bases). The germline V gene encodes CDR1 SGHRS and CDR2 YFSETQ. The CDR3 is 11 residues long. CDR3 sequence: CASSLGGFRGF. The CDR3 nucleotides are TGCGCCAGCAGCTTAGGGGGATTTAGGGGCTTC. Variable domain in full (rest from reference TRBV5-1 and TRBJ2-7): KAGVTQTPRYLIKTRGQQVTLSCSPISGHRSVSWYQQTPGQGLQFLFEYFSETQRNKGNFPGRFSGRQFSNSRSEMNVSTLELGDSALYLCASSLGGFRGFGPGTRLTVT.

This chain joins TRBV7-2 and TRBJ1-1; D is perhaps TRBD1 (6 bases). Trimming stripped 2 bases from V and 2 bases from J, with 9 bases between. This CDR3 has 14 amino acids. Per germline, CDR1 SGHTA and CDR2 FQGNSA. The CDR3 nucleotides are TGTGCCAGCAGCTTACAGGGGATAAACACTGAAGCTTTCTTT. Its protein product is CASSLQGINTEAFF.

This sequence joins TRBV7-2 and TRBJ1-2; no clear D. Between the trimmed V and J ends, which lost 6 bases and 3 bases, there was a span of 14 bases. Germline V lookup: CDR1 SGHTA, CDR2 FQGNSA. The CDR3 runs to 14 residues. The CDR3 sequence is CASRTERGYYGYTF. The CDR3 nucleotides are TGTGCCAGCAGAACCGAACGAGGGTACTATGGCTACACCTTC.

The chain uses TRBV7-8 and TRBJ1-6, with a tentative D call TRBD1 (5 bases). The germline V gene encodes CDR1 SGHVS and CDR2 FQNEAQ. The ends were cut back, 5 bases at V and 7 bases at J, with 12 bases in the middle. The CDR3 extends over 14 amino acids. This chain's CDR3 is CASSRQGKNSPLHF. Here the CDR3 DNA reads TGTGCCAGCAGCCGCCAGGGAAAGAATTCACCCCTCCACTTT.

The rearrangement links TRBV6-1 to TRBJ2-2; D is ambiguous. Trimming shortened V by 0 bases and J by 3 bases, and 8 bases separated the two germline ends. Germline V gene data show CDR1 as MNHNS and CDR2 as SASEGT. The CDR3 has 15 residues. CDR3 sequence (DNA): TGTGCCAGCAGTGAAGCGCGAACTTACACCGGGGAGCTGTTTTTT. Translating gives CASSEARTYTGELFF.

The CDR3 sequence: CASSLSGEGKLFF. In DNA, the CDR3 is TGTGCCAGCAGTTTATCGGGGGAGGGAAAACTGTTTTTT. The chain couples TRBV27 to TRBJ1-4; D might be TRBD1 (5 bases). Trimming removed 0 bases from V and 10 bases from J, with 9 bases in between. The germline V gene encodes CDR1 MNHEY and CDR2 SMNVEV (reference sequence). CDR3 length: 13 residues.

The chain recombines TRBV19 with TRBJ2-1, with 7 bases lining up with TRBD2. The CDR3 is 21 amino acids. Germline V gene lookup returns CDR1 LNHDA and CDR2 SQIVND (reference sequence). The V segment lost 5 bases and the J segment 0 bases; nucleotides outside the gene matches: 22. The CDR3 coding sequence is TGTGCCAGTAGTTCCAACCCCCGACTAGCTAATTCCCCCAGCTCCTACAATGAGCAGTTCTTC. This codes for CASSSNPRLANSPSSYNEQFF.

The CDR3 is CASSPTSSYNEQFF. In DNA, the CDR3 is TGTGCCAGCTCACCAACGAGCTCCTACAATGAGCAGTTCTTC. This chain connects TRBV18 to TRBJ2-1, with D unresolved. Germline CDR1 and CDR2: KGHSH and LQKENI. CDR3 length equals 14 residues. Trimming shortened V by 2 bases and J by 0 bases, and 5 bases separated the two germline ends.

The chain is built from TRBV5-6 and TRBJ1-1; 9 bases match TRBD1. The CDR3 covers 14 residues. Germline values: CDR1 SGHDT, CDR2 YYEEEE. The trim removed 6 bases at V and 9 bases at J, leaving 12 bases unmatched. This chain's CDR3 is CASTLQGAQPQAFF. CDR3 coding DNA: TGTGCCAGCACCTTACAGGGGGCGCAGCCCCAAGCTTTCTTT.

This clone was counted only a few times. The rearrangement links TRBV5-1 to TRBJ2-5; 9 bases map to TRBD1. The DNA end favors TRBJ2-7, so the J call may be wrong. The germline CDR1 and CDR2 sequences are SGHRS and YFSETQ. This CDR3 spans 14 amino acids. CDR3 amino acids: CASKSATGGDEQYF. The CDR3 region has the DNA TGCGCCAGTAAATCAGCAACAGGGGGCGACGAGCAGTACTTC.

The rearrangement uses TRBV5-1 and TRBJ2-1; D is possibly TRBD1 (5 bases). V was pared by 4 bases and J by 2 bases, with 16 bases between. There are 16 residues in the CDR3. Per germline, CDR1 SGHRS and CDR2 YFSETQ. In DNA form, the CDR3 reads TGCGCCAGCAGCCCAAGGGGTCAGGGCGCCTACAATGAGCAGTTCTTC. As protein: CASSPRGQGAYNEQFF.

This chain's CDR3 is CASVWTGSSYEQYF. The CDR3 coding sequence is TGTGCCAGCGTGTGGACAGGGAGCTCCTACGAGCAGTACTTC. The chain couples TRBV2 to TRBJ2-7, with 8 bases that match TRBD1. The CDR3 covers 14 residues. V lost 8 bases, J lost 0 bases, and 6 bases stayed unmatched. The germline gives CDR1 SNHLY, CDR2 FYNNEI.

In the case of this clone: Other DNA sequences in this sample translate to the same CDR3. The chain joins TRBV9 to TRBJ2-3; TRBD2 might be the D (6 bases). CDR1 and CDR2 (germline): SGDLS, YYNGEE. Trimming shortened V by 2 bases and J by 6 bases, and 7 bases separated the two germline ends. The CDR3 spans 12 residues. The CDR3 sequence: CASSVGGDTQYF. DNA for the CDR3: TGTGCCAGCAGCGTTGGGGGGGATACGCAGTATTTT.

The chain is built from TRBV6-5 and TRBJ1-4; 9 nucleotides align to TRBD1. Germline loops: CDR1 MNHEY, CDR2 SVGAGI. CDR3 length: 14 residues. V lost 5 bases and J lost 11; bases outside the gene matches: 9. CDR3 sequence reads: CASSQGTGPEKLFF. CDR3 DNA: TGTGCCAGCAGTCAGGGGACAGGGCCTGAGAAACTGTTTTTT.

The chain has TRBV7-9 and TRBJ2-7, with 9 bases lining up with TRBD1. V lost 3 bases, J lost 4 bases, and 1 base stayed unmatched. This CDR3 region has 13 residues. Germline CDR1 and CDR2: SEHNR and FQNEAQ (reference sequence). CDR3 protein: CASSLTGGYEQYF. The CDR3 DNA sequence: TGTGCCAGCAGCTTGACAGGGGGATACGAGCAGTACTTC.

The J gene is TRBJ2-1, the V gene TRBV5-1; 10 nucleotides line up with TRBD2. CDR1 is SGHRS, CDR2 YFSETQ, per germline. CDR3 length: 16 residues. The V segment lost 1 base and the J segment 5 bases; nucleotides outside the gene matches: 6. CDR3 in DNA: TGCGCCAGCAGCTTGCCTCCAGCGGGGGGGCACAATGAGCAGTTCTTC. Its protein is CASSLPPAGGHNEQFF.